What follows is one T cell receptor (beta chain) and its context. Its cognate antigen has yet to be identified. No base-level quality is on record; no much larger clone is a single base apart. The entry originates in a study of control samples from healthy donors and cancer patients (dated by TCRdb to the early 2020s). Preparation of the library involved the immunoSEQ multiplex PCR assay. TCRdb took over this immuneACCESS table, retaining in-frame rearrangements with V and J assigned. Such tables are incomplete; in checked studies, under half of the missing clones stem from an unresolved V gene, and the remainder is unexplained. Across this sample there are 75,000 to 100,000 clones, with 85% to 90% seen only once. Less than 7% of the sample belongs to the ten largest clones. The CDR3 starts with the cysteine, ends with the phenylalanine, and has 16 residues. Here the CDR3 DNA is all that survives: 48 bases in frame from base 1. Trimming removed 7 bases from V and 2 bases from J; the gene matches leave 9 bases unexplained. Reading the germline V gene (reference sequence) gives CDR1 LNHDA and CDR2 SQIVND.

The sequence joins TRBV19 to TRBJ2-3; a stretch of 10 junction bases matches TRBD2. This sequence was found in a man aged 50 or older in good health. The sample taken for sequencing was blood. The sequenced DNA: TGTGCCAGTACTAGAATAGCGGGGGGCCCCACAGATACGCAGTATTTT. It translates as CASTRIAGGPTDTQYF.